The rows below give T cell receptor beta chains drawn from one sample of a study of T cell responses to AZD1222 COVID-19 vaccine. The table came from immunoSEQ multiplex PCR; TCRdb's copy has only in-frame clones and leaves some out. The sample contains about 140,000 clones, 86% of which appear only once. The sequences come from peripheral blood, collected 28 days after the second AZD1222 dose. These receptors all come from an adult who received the AZD1222 COVID-19 vaccine. Each CDR3 is given without its conserved first and last residue.

v_gene	CDR3aa
TRBV28	ASGSQSSGANVLT
TRBV14	ASSLTGAAIYGYT
TRBV5-6	ASSLPQGPGAF
TRBV6-5	ASSTSWGLEQY
TRBV7-9	ASSGDGQPQH
TRBV25-1	ASSESVTGEGYT
TRBV5-1	ASSLSRVEEKLF
TRBV27	ASSFRVQETQY
TRBV6-5	ASSYVQGGYEQY
TRBV21-1	ASSPQRGRGAGSNSPLH
TRBV30	AWSVGGSSYEQY
TRBV5-3	ARSSRDRSNYGYT
TRBV7-9	ASSIGGSNQPQH
TRBV27	ASSLVLAGVEQF
TRBV3-1/TRBV3-2	ASSQVTAGFSSYEQY
TRBV9	ASSVGTGKGDEQY
TRBV4-2	ASSQGAGPYGYT
TRBV6-6	ASSLSTDTQY
TRBV11-3	ASSSSSGQYNEQF
TRBV3-1/TRBV3-2	ASSQGLAGAPRYTGELF
TRBV6-6	ASSSTQGNTIY
TRBV7-8	ASSFRLTLSEQY
TRBV11-2	ASSLERNTEAF
TRBV5-1	ASSPEGGQGYSGNTIY
TRBV7-6	ASSSRTSGDAYEQY
TRBV19	ASLRGGGNEKLF
TRBV5-6	ASSLGRGSSYGYT
TRBV11-2	ASSSWRQGINIQY
TRBV27	ASSLSSRATYEQY
TRBV7-2	ASSWTGQGDTQY
TRBV5-1	ASSLAVGSREKLF
TRBV28	ASSPRQGTGNTIY
TRBV6-5	ASINPAGNTEAF
TRBV24-1	ATRGTGGPHQPQH
TRBV25-1	ARTGGSTTDTQY
TRBV7-6	ASSSTSGGAYEQY
TRBV4-1	ASSPRTGNNQPQH
TRBV18	ASSLSGTSISDCT
TRBV19	ASTAGTGATNTEAF
TRBV6-5	ASSLWTGSNEQF
TRBV30	AWSVQTPYGYT
TRBV12-1	ASSNPQGKMGQPQH
TRBV10-1	ASSDGQGGYGYT
TRBV7-9	ASGATVPPTGQY
TRBV19	ATLTQDYGYT
TRBV30	AWRRYGNQPQH
TRBV30	AWSRGVLGLSKNSPLH
TRBV3-1/TRBV3-2	ASSQEVARGSEQY